This is a list of T cell receptor beta chains from one sample in a study of cytomegalovirus exposure and HLA in healthy donors. Sequencing was performed with immunoSEQ multiplex PCR; in TCRdb, only in-frame clones are kept and a portion is missing. This sample carries approximately 190,000 clones, roughly 82% of them seen once, and the ten largest clones take over 5.5%. The material sequenced was PBMCs. Every receptor here comes from a man aged 18 to 29 in good health and CMV-seropositive. The CDR3 runs from the conserved cysteine through the conserved F or W. The order of the fields is J gene, clone size, D gene, V gene, CDR3 protein, CDR3 DNA. The D gene is left open where the match is weak. Size values are once, few and many counts, or a class for expanded clones, and some rows have none.

J: TRBJ2-2; size: .; D: TRBD2; V: TRBV27; CDR3: CASSLSGLAGAGELFF; DNA: TGTGCCAGCAGTTTATCGGGGCTAGCGGGAGCCGGGGAGCTGTTTTTT
J: TRBJ2-3; size: .; D: TRBD2; V: TRBV10-2; CDR3: CASSAAGGPRSTQYF; DNA: TGCGCCAGCAGCGCAGCGGGAGGGCCAAGGTCGACGCAGTATTTT
J: TRBJ2-7; size: .; D: TRBD1; V: TRBV11-1; CDR3: CASSLGGTGREQYF; DNA: TGTGCCAGCAGCTTAGGGGGGACAGGTCGGGAGCAGTACTTC
J: TRBJ2-2; size: few; D: .; V: TRBV10-3; CDR3: CAITRGQVNTGELFF; DNA: TGTGCCATCACCAGGGGTCAAGTCAACACCGGGGAGCTGTTTTTT
J: TRBJ2-7; size: .; D: TRBD1; V: TRBV7-8; CDR3: CASSPRDRSYEQYF; DNA: TGTGCCAGCAGCCCCAGGGACAGGTCCTACGAGCAGTACTTC
J: TRBJ1-2; size: .; D: .; V: TRBV18; CDR3: CASSPLQGESYGYTF; DNA: TGTGCCAGCTCACCACTCCAGGGCGAGTCGTATGGCTACACCTTC
J: TRBJ2-4; size: .; D: TRBD1; V: TRBV7-3; CDR3: CASSPEGTGAQYF; DNA: TGTGCCAGCAGCCCCGAGGGGACAGGGGCCCAGTACTTC
J: TRBJ2-1; size: .; D: TRBD2; V: TRBV9; CDR3: CASSAVAGLNNEQFF; DNA: TGTGCCAGCAGCGCCGTAGCGGGACTGAACAATGAGCAGTTCTTC
J: TRBJ2-7; size: .; D: TRBD1; V: TRBV28; CDR3: CASSPPGTGAHEQYF; DNA: TGTGCCAGCAGTCCTCCCGGGACAGGGGCCCACGAGCAGTACTTC
J: TRBJ2-1; size: .; D: .; V: TRBV25-1; CDR3: CASSGGYNEQFF; DNA: TGTGCCAGCAGCGGGGGCTACAATGAGCAGTTCTTC
J: TRBJ1-1; size: .; D: TRBD1; V: TRBV7-3; CDR3: CASSNGTANTEAFF; DNA: TGTGCCAGCAGCAACGGGACAGCTAACACTGAAGCTTTCTTT
J: TRBJ2-5; size: .; D: .; V: TRBV5-4; CDR3: CASSFRGAGETQYF; DNA: TGTGCCAGCAGCTTCCGGGGGGCGGGAGAGACCCAGTACTTC
J: TRBJ2-2; size: .; D: TRBD2; V: TRBV28; CDR3: CASSSLQTSAGGELFF; DNA: TGTGCCAGCAGCTCCCTCCAGACTAGCGCGGGCGGGGAGCTGTTTTTT
J: TRBJ2-1; size: .; D: .; V: TRBV2; CDR3: CASTMGPYNEQFF; DNA: TGTGCCAGCACCATGGGGCCATACAATGAGCAGTTCTTC
J: TRBJ2-3; size: .; D: TRBD1; V: TRBV9; CDR3: CASSVGGTVTDTQYF; DNA: TGTGCCAGCAGCGTAGGAGGGACAGTTACAGATACGCAGTATTTT
J: TRBJ2-5; size: .; D: TRBD2; V: TRBV9; CDR3: CASSVGVAGGGETQYF; DNA: TGTGCCAGCAGCGTAGGGGTAGCGGGAGGGGGGGAGACCCAGTACTTC
J: TRBJ1-2; size: .; D: .; V: TRBV18; CDR3: CASSPDWDYGYTF; DNA: TGTGCCAGCTCACCCGACTGGGACTATGGCTACACCTTC
J: TRBJ1-5; size: .; D: .; V: TRBV6-4; CDR3: CASSASGGGNQPQHF; DNA: TGTGCCAGCAGTGCTTCCGGGGGGGGCAATCAGCCCCAGCATTTT
J: TRBJ1-1; size: once; D: TRBD1; V: TRBV29-1; CDR3: CSVGGTGSTEAFF; DNA: TGCAGCGTCGGTGGGACAGGCTCCACTGAAGCTTTCTTT
J: TRBJ2-4; size: .; D: .; V: TRBV7-9; CDR3: CASSTRRVVEGNIQYF; DNA: TGTGCCAGCAGCACACGGAGGGTGGTTGAAGGGAACATTCAGTACTTC
J: TRBJ1-4; size: .; D: .; V: TRBV4-2; CDR3: CASSQEYGAGGEKLFF; DNA: TGTGCCAGCAGCCAAGAATACGGGGCAGGAGGGGAAAAACTGTTTTTT
J: TRBJ2-2; size: .; D: TRBD2; V: TRBV9; CDR3: CAPPFSSLSPGLAGGPENTGELFF; DNA: TGTGCCCCCCCGTTTTCCTCCCTGTCGCCTGGACTAGCGGGAGGGCCGGAGAACACCGGGGAGCTGTTTTTT
J: TRBJ1-1; size: once; D: .; V: TRBV10-3; CDR3: CAIRPGGPDNLRVAEAFF; DNA: TGTGCCATCAGGCCCGGGGGTCCTGACAATCTCCGAGTCGCTGAAGCTTTCTTT
J: TRBJ2-7; size: .; D: TRBD2; V: TRBV7-2; CDR3: CASSFRSVAGSPSYEQYF; DNA: TGTGCCAGCAGCTTTAGATCTGTAGCGGGATCCCCCTCCTACGAGCAGTACTTC
J: TRBJ2-1; size: .; D: .; V: TRBV27; CDR3: CASRGGILYNEQFF; DNA: TGTGCCAGCAGGGGCGGGATCCTATACAATGAGCAGTTCTTC
J: TRBJ2-7; size: .; D: .; V: TRBV9; CDR3: CASSAGNEQYF; DNA: TGTGCCAGCAGCGCGGGAAACGAGCAGTACTTC
J: TRBJ1-3; size: .; D: .; V: TRBV7-6; CDR3: CASSSTDNSGNTIYF; DNA: TGTGCCAGCAGCTCCACCGACAACTCTGGAAACACCATATATTTT
J: TRBJ2-3; size: few; D: TRBD2; V: TRBV4-2; CDR3: CASSRAGGGPADTQYF; DNA: TGTGCCAGCAGCCGGGCCGGGGGAGGGCCAGCAGATACGCAGTATTTT
J: TRBJ2-1; size: .; D: TRBD2; V: TRBV6-5; CDR3: CASSAGVSRNEQFF; DNA: TGTGCCAGCAGCGCGGGAGTCTCTCGCAATGAGCAGTTCTTC
J: TRBJ2-1; size: once; D: .; V: TRBV7-7; CDR3: CASSSTGEQFF; DNA: TGTGCCAGCAGCTCAACCGGTGAGCAGTTCTTC
J: TRBJ2-7; size: once; D: TRBD2; V: TRBV7-2; CDR3: CASRGTSGLFSYEQYF; DNA: TGTGCCAGCAGAGGCACTAGCGGGCTCTTCTCCTACGAGCAGTACTTC
J: TRBJ2-1; size: .; D: .; V: TRBV4-3; CDR3: CASSQGAYRESGNEQFF; DNA: TGCGCCAGCAGCCAAGGGGCCTACAGGGAATCGGGCAATGAGCAGTTCTTC
J: TRBJ1-2; size: .; D: .; V: TRBV7-9; CDR3: CASSYSLTDNYGYTF; DNA: TGTGCCAGCAGCTACTCACTCACAGATAACTATGGCTACACCTTC
J: TRBJ1-5; size: .; D: TRBD1; V: TRBV29-1; CDR3: CSVQQGTGYSNQPQHF; DNA: TGCAGCGTTCAACAGGGGACGGGATATAGCAATCAGCCCCAGCATTTT
J: TRBJ2-3; size: .; D: TRBD2; V: TRBV4-3; CDR3: CASSQETSGSRADTQYF; DNA: TGCGCCAGCAGCCAAGAAACTAGCGGGAGTAGGGCAGATACGCAGTATTTT
J: TRBJ1-2; size: once; D: TRBD1; V: TRBV28; CDR3: CASRPGTGRGYTF; DNA: TGTGCCAGCAGACCCGGGACAGGGAGAGGCTACACCTTC
J: TRBJ1-5; size: .; D: TRBD1; V: TRBV27; CDR3: CASSPLTTRGLNQPQHF; DNA: TGTGCCAGCAGTCCACTCACCACCAGGGGGCTTAATCAGCCCCAGCATTTT
J: TRBJ2-1; size: .; D: .; V: TRBV5-4; CDR3: CASSLFTDSYNEQFF; DNA: TGTGCCAGCAGCTTGTTTACAGACTCCTACAATGAGCAGTTCTTC
J: TRBJ2-3; size: .; D: .; V: TRBV28; CDR3: CASSFGGASFAQYF; DNA: TGTGCCAGCAGTTTTGGCGGGGCATCATTTGCGCAGTATTTT
J: TRBJ1-3; size: .; D: .; V: TRBV5-6; CDR3: CASSLGSGGNTIYF; DNA: TGTGCCAGCAGCTTGGGTTCAGGGGGAAACACCATATATTTT
J: TRBJ2-7; size: .; D: TRBD2; V: TRBV27; CDR3: CASSGTSGSYEQYF; DNA: TGTGCCAGCAGCGGGACTAGCGGGAGTTACGAGCAGTACTTC
J: TRBJ1-2; size: few; D: TRBD1; V: TRBV10-3; CDR3: CAISESTGGYGYTF; DNA: TGTGCCATCAGTGAGTCGACAGGGGGCTATGGCTACACCTTC
J: TRBJ1-5; size: .; D: .; V: TRBV10-3; CDR3: CAIIQPRDGIPPNYSNQPQHF; DNA: TGTGCCATCATTCAGCCGCGGGACGGGATACCCCCAAACTATAGCAATCAGCCCCAGCATTTT
J: TRBJ1-2; size: .; D: .; V: TRBV6-5; CDR3: CASRRGFDGYTF; DNA: TGTGCCAGCAGGAGAGGGTTTGATGGCTACACCTTC
J: TRBJ2-2; size: .; D: TRBD2; V: TRBV9; CDR3: CASSPAGVKTGELFF; DNA: TGTGCCAGCAGCCCAGCGGGAGTAAAGACCGGGGAGCTGTTTTTT
J: TRBJ1-4; size: .; D: .; V: TRBV29-1; CDR3: CSVDGGSSEKLFF; DNA: TGCAGCGTTGACGGGGGATCAAGTGAAAAACTGTTTTTT
J: TRBJ1-1; size: .; D: .; V: TRBV30; CDR3: CAWSVQANTEAFF; DNA: TGTGCCTGGAGTGTACAGGCTAACACTGAAGCTTTCTTT
J: TRBJ2-7; size: .; D: TRBD2; V: TRBV27; CDR3: CATWTSGTHNFYEQYF; DNA: TGTGCCACCTGGACTAGCGGGACCCACAACTTCTACGAGCAGTACTTC
J: TRBJ2-5; size: .; D: .; V: TRBV4-3; CDR3: CASSPHGRGQETQYF; DNA: TGCGCCAGCAGCCCCCACGGGCGGGGACAAGAGACCCAGTACTTC
J: TRBJ1-2; size: .; D: .; V: TRBV30; CDR3: CAWSSGGSGYTF; DNA: TGTGCCTGGAGTTCGGGAGGTAGTGGCTACACCTTC
J: TRBJ2-7; size: once; D: TRBD1; V: TRBV7-2; CDR3: CASSSPDRGDYEQYF; DNA: TGTGCCAGCAGCTCCCCGGACAGGGGTGACTACGAGCAGTACTTC
J: TRBJ1-5; size: .; D: .; V: TRBV19; CDR3: CASSISGGNQPQHF; DNA: TGTGCCAGTAGTATATCGGGGGGCAATCAGCCCCAGCATTTT
J: TRBJ2-5; size: .; D: .; V: TRBV5-1; CDR3: CASSWGTLDQETQYF; DNA: TGCGCCAGCAGCTGGGGGACACTTGACCAAGAGACCCAGTACTTC
J: TRBJ2-1; size: .; D: TRBD2; V: TRBV7-9; CDR3: CASSYLTSGRGNEQFF; DNA: TGTGCCAGCAGCTACCTGACTAGCGGGAGAGGGAATGAGCAGTTCTTC
J: TRBJ2-3; size: .; D: .; V: TRBV7-6; CDR3: CASRRLPELTSTDTQYF; DNA: TGTGCCAGCAGGCGACTACCGGAACTTACTAGCACAGATACGCAGTATTTT
J: TRBJ2-7; size: .; D: .; V: TRBV7-3; CDR3: CASSTGSREQYF; DNA: TGTGCCAGCAGCACCGGGAGCCGCGAGCAGTACTTC
J: TRBJ2-6; size: .; D: TRBD2; V: TRBV6-5; CDR3: CASSYPGGGTLTF; DNA: TGTGCCAGCAGTTACCCGGGGGGGGGTACCCTGACTTTC
J: TRBJ1-4; size: once; D: TRBD1; V: TRBV15; CDR3: CATSRDLPGTGDEKLFF; DNA: TGTGCCACCAGCAGGGACCTACCCGGGACAGGGGACGAAAAACTGTTTTTT
J: TRBJ2-7; size: .; D: TRBD1; V: TRBV9; CDR3: CASSTPKPQGAGEQYF; DNA: TGTGCCAGCAGCACCCCAAAACCTCAGGGGGCCGGGGAGCAGTACTTC